The T cell receptor beta chain under discussion was sequenced for a study of identical twins' blood T cells. Study summary: About 12 libraries, six alpha and six beta, gave around 50 million reads.

This clonotype has just a few counts. Authors' processing steps: Clonotypes per individual ranged from about 85,000 to nearly 500,000. From the 5' RACE reads, TCRdb called clonotypes with MiXCR, one entry per CDR3 protein. For this entry, the V and J calls and clone size follow TCRdb and not the study's own pipeline. Among roughly 380,000 distinct CDR3 sequences listed, about 28% were seen once. CDR1 is SEHNR and CDR2 is FQNEAQ in the germline V gene (reference sequence). This CDR3 has 12 residues. V gave up 2 bases and J gave up 9 bases, with 8 bases separating them. The sequence was collected from a woman aged 18 to 55 in good health. The material sequenced was PBMCs. The V gene is TRBV7-9, the J gene TRBJ2-1; D is undetermined. CDR3 DNA: TGTGCCAGCAGCTTACTCGGACGTGAGCAGTTCTTC. Translation: CASSLLGREQFF. The full variable domain, rest sourced from reference TRBV7-9 and TRBJ2-1, is DTGVSQNPRHKITKRGQNVTFRCDPISEHNRLYWYRQTLGQGPEFLTYFQNEAQLEKSRLLSDRFSAERPKGSFSTLEIQRTEQGDSAMYLCASSLLGREQFFGPGTRLTVL.